This entry describes one TCR beta chain. No antigen is known for it. Clones were read by immunoSEQ multiplex PCR, and TCRdb kept only the in-frame ones, dropping some. The data show 180,000 or so clones, with 93% seen just once and roughly 3.8% held by the top ten. Germline V gives CDR1 SGHRS, CDR2 YFSETQ. CDR3 length: 17 amino acids. With V trimmed by 1 base and J by 1 base, 7 bases remained unmatched. The sample comes from a study of T cell responses to AZD1222 COVID-19 vaccine. Overall study results and limits: White British donors predominated, females outnumbered males, and clonal diversity was possibly underestimated. Vaccine-related CD4 TCRs covered spike, predominating at 160-218 and 743-854.

The gene calls are TRBV5-1 and TRBJ1-1; 10 positions agree with TRBD1. The sequence derives from an adult in good health. This sample comprised peripheral blood, obtained on day 0 of AZD1222 vaccination. This chain's CDR3 is CASSLPRDRGQNTEAFF. The CDR3 nucleotides read TGCGCCAGCAGCTTGCCCCGGGACAGGGGACAGAACACTGAAGCTTTCTTT.